This passage covers 18 T cell receptor beta chains from one sample sequenced in a study of T cells in Graves' hyperthyroidism and ophthalmopathy. RNA transcripts yielded amplified TCR beta CDR3 regions. Using the HTBI primer set, a first-round RT-PCR was run on the TCR CDR3. MiXCR, applied by TCRdb to the multiplex PCR reads, yields one record per CDR3 protein. The sample lists some 570,000 distinct CDR3 sequences; roughly 15% were seen once. Specimen: blood. All receptors come from a woman under 30 with Graves' ophthalmopathy.

This clonotype was observed a few times. V gene TRBV11-2 combines with J gene TRBJ2-2; the match to TRBD2 covers 7 bases. Per germline, CDR1 SGHAT and CDR2 FQNNGV. This CDR3 comprises 15 residues. With V trimmed by 1 base and J by 5 bases, 4 bases remained unmatched. CDR3 sequence reads: CASSLVPSGTGELFF. CDR3 DNA: TGTGCCAGCAGCTTAGTTCCTAGCGGTACCGGGGAGCTGTTTTTT.

J is TRBJ2-1 and V is TRBV19; TRBD1 matches 9 bases. Germline V lookup: CDR1 LNHDA, CDR2 SQIVND (reference sequence). The CDR3 has 15 residues. V trimming: 4 bases; J trimming: 4 bases; junction bases outside the gene matches: 5. CDR3 residues: CASSTRDRVYNEQFF. In DNA, the CDR3 is TGTGCCAGTAGTACCCGGGACAGGGTGTACAATGAGCAGTTCTTC.

This clonotype came up a few times. The chain links TRBV30 to TRBJ2-7; D could derive from TRBD1 or TRBD2 (5 bases each). The CDR3 is 16 residues long. Trimming left V 1 base short and J 7 bases short, with 23 bases between. Germline CDR1 reads GTSNPN; CDR2 reads SVGIG (reference sequence). The CDR3 DNA is TGTGCCTGGAGTGATGAGAGACACGGGGCCTCTAGGGAGCAGTACTTC. This translates into CAWSDERHGASREQYF.

This chain links TRBV10-1 with TRBJ1-1; TRBD1 matches at 7 bases. The CDR3 sequence is 12 residues long. Germline CDR1 is WNHNN and CDR2 is SYGVQD (reference sequence). V was clipped by 10 bases and J by 7 bases; unmatched bases: 9. The CDR3 nucleotides are TGCGCCAAAACCCTCGACAGGGTTGAAGCTTTCTTT. Amino acid sequence: CAKTLDRVEAFF.

The CDR3 protein is CASSRTTGFSGNTIYF. The CDR3 DNA sequence: TGTGCCAGCAGCAGAACGACAGGGTTCTCTGGAAACACCATATATTTT. The J gene is TRBJ1-3, the V gene TRBV28, with 7 bases identical to TRBD1. CDR3 length: 16 amino acids. Germline CDR1 reads MDHEN; CDR2 reads SYDVKM. The ends lost 6 bases at V and 0 bases at J; junction bases unmatched: 8. The entire variable domain, with the rest obtained from reference TRBV28 and TRBJ1-3, is as follows: DVKVTQSSRYLVKRTGEKVFLECVQDMDHENMFWYRQDPGLGLRLIYFSYDVKMKEKGDIPEGYSVSREKKERFSLILESASTNQTSMYLCASSRTTGFSGNTIYFGEGSWLTVV.

This chain uses TRBV4-1 with TRBJ1-6; a possible D gene is TRBD1 (6 bases). Germline CDR1 MGHRA, CDR2 YSYEKL. Trimming pared 8 bases from V and 7 bases from J, leaving 21 bases between. The CDR3 runs 16 residues. The CDR3 is CASVPRVNRENSPLHF. The CDR3 DNA reads as TGCGCCAGCGTACCCCGAGTGAACAGGGAGAATTCACCCCTCCACTTT.

This clonotype was counted ten times or more. This chain uses TRBV30 with TRBJ1-6, with 8 bases identical to TRBD1. CDR1 and CDR2 (germline): GTSNPN, SVGIG (reference sequence). J was trimmed by 6 bases and V by 1 base; bases with no gene match: 8. The CDR3 is 16 residues long. The CDR3 DNA sequence: TGTGCCTGGAGTGCCTCGGGACAGGAGCCTAATTCACCCCTCCACTTT. Its protein is CAWSASGQEPNSPLHF.

The sample holds a few counts of this clonotype. The V gene is TRBV28, the J gene TRBJ2-2; possible D gene TRBD2, 5 bases. Germline values: CDR1 MDHEN, CDR2 SYDVKM. The ends were cut back, 0 bases at V and 0 bases at J, with 8 bases in the middle. This CDR3 contains 16 residues. The CDR3 sequence is CASSLWGGPNTGELFF. In DNA form, the CDR3 reads TGTGCCAGCAGTTTATGGGGCGGGCCGAACACCGGGGAGCTGTTTTTT.

This clonotype was recorded a few times. V gene TRBV4-1 combines with J gene TRBJ2-7; TRBD1 might be the D (6 bases). The ends were cut back, 4 bases at V and 4 bases at J, with 17 bases in the middle. Germline CDR1 is MGHRA and CDR2 is YSYEKL. CDR3 length: 15 residues. This CDR3 is CASSPELTGPYEQYF. CDR3 bases: TGCGCCAGCAGCCCAGAGCTGACAGGACCGTACGAGCAGTACTTC.

CDR3: CASSVEGTGVYEQYF. Here the CDR3 DNA reads TGTGCCAGCAGCGTAGAGGGGACAGGGGTTTACGAGCAGTACTTC. The chain links TRBV9 to TRBJ2-7; TRBD1 aligns across 10 bases. Per the germline V gene, CDR1 is SGDLS and CDR2 is YYNGEE. V gave up 0 bases and J gave up 4 bases; unmatched junction bases: 4. The CDR3 consists of 15 residues.

The chain links TRBV4-3 to TRBJ2-7; weak D call: TRBD2 (6 bases). The CDR3 extends over 14 amino acids. Germline V lookup: CDR1 LGHNA, CDR2 YSLEER. V lost 3 bases and J 2 bases, leaving 11 bases between the germline ends. The CDR3: CASSQGLPAYEQYF. DNA of the CDR3: TGCGCCAGCAGCCAGGGACTCCCGGCCTACGAGCAGTACTTC.

V gene TRBV2 combines with J gene TRBJ2-2; 8 nucleotides match TRBD2. This CDR3 contains 16 residues. The ends lost 0 bases at V and 6 bases at J; junction bases unmatched: 6. From germline, CDR1 is SNHLY and CDR2 FYNNEI. CDR3 region: CASSEAGTRYPGELFF. CDR3 nucleotides: TGTGCCAGCAGTGAAGCCGGGACTAGATATCCCGGGGAGCTGTTTTTT. Combining the CDR3 with reference TRBV2 and TRBJ2-2 gives the whole variable domain EPEVTQTPSHQVTQMGQEVILRCVPISNHLYFYWYRQILGQKVEFLVSFYNNEISEKSEIFDDQFSVERPDGSNFTLKIRSTKLEDSAMYFCASSEAGTRYPGELFFGEGSRLTVL.

This clonotype was recorded a few times. The V call is TRBV27, the J call TRBJ2-7, with D perhaps matching TRBD2 (5 bases). CDR1 is MNHEY and CDR2 is SMNVEV in the germline V gene (reference sequence). Trimming stripped 4 bases from V and 3 bases from J, with 19 bases between. This CDR3 has 16 amino acids. CDR3 region: CASSSDTTGIYYEQYF. The DNA for the CDR3 is TGTGCCAGCAGTTCAGACACTACCGGGATATACTACGAGCAGTACTTC.

This clonotype was counted ten times or more. The gene calls are TRBV28 and TRBJ2-1, with D uncertain. The CDR3 spans 15 residues. The germline gives CDR1 MDHEN, CDR2 SYDVKM. V lost 2 bases and J 7 bases, leaving 15 bases between the germline ends. The CDR3 sequence: CASSLPVGMGNEQFF. DNA of the CDR3: TGTGCCAGCAGTTTACCCGTCGGTATGGGGAATGAGCAGTTCTTC.

This clonotype was seen at least ten times. The chain joins TRBV6-1 to TRBJ2-7; possibly TRBD2 for D (7 bases). V was pared by 7 bases and J by 3 bases, with 16 bases between. CDR1 and CDR2 from the germline V gene are MNHNS and SASEGT. CDR3 length equals 14 residues. CDR3 protein: CASMDQGGGYEQYF. CDR3 bases: TGTGCCAGCATGGATCAGGGAGGGGGCTACGAGCAGTACTTC.

This clonotype was detected a few times. This chain joins TRBV28 and TRBJ2-7; unclear D gene. This CDR3 region has 15 residues. CDR1 MDHEN and CDR2 SYDVKM come from the germline V gene. V lost 7 bases to trimming and J lost 3 bases, with 19 bases between them. CDR3 sequence (DNA): TGTGCCAGCACCCCCTCGGACGGAGAGTTCTACGAGCAGTACTTC. Its translation: CASTPSDGEFYEQYF. Supplemented by reference TRBV28 and TRBJ2-7, the full variable domain reads DVKVTQSSRYLVKRTGEKVFLECVQDMDHENMFWYRQDPGLGLRLIYFSYDVKMKEKGDIPEGYSVSREKKERFSLILESASTNQTSMYLCASTPSDGEFYEQYFGPGTRLTVT.

This clonotype appeared many times. The rearrangement links TRBV28 to TRBJ2-4, with 7 bases lining up with TRBD1. Germline lookup yields CDR1 MDHEN and CDR2 SYDVKM. The CDR3 is made up of 14 amino acids. The junction had 9 bases not matched to a gene; V was cut back by 5 bases and J by 8 bases. CDR3 loop: CASSIGQAGDIQYF. As DNA, the CDR3 is TGTGCCAGCAGTATTGGACAGGCAGGGGACATTCAGTACTTC.

This clonotype has only a few counts. V and J are TRBV5-8 and TRBJ2-7; 8 bases agree with TRBD2. The J segment lost 1 base and the V segment lost 0 bases, leaving 9 bases of the junction unmatched. The CDR3 has 17 amino acids. Germline V CDR1 and CDR2: SGHTS, YDEGEE. The CDR3 protein is CASSLVGSGIASYEQYF. DNA of the CDR3: TGTGCCAGCAGCTTGGTGGGTAGCGGGATCGCTTCCTACGAGCAGTACTTC.